These T cell receptor beta chains were read from a single sample in a study of shared clonotypes between healthy human individuals. Measured with immunoSEQ multiplex PCR; TCRdb has only the in-frame clones, and not every one. The table has under 850,000 clones, over 55% seen once. Sequencing was carried out using memory CD4+ T cells sorted from blood. Receptor source: a woman under 40 in good health. Each CDR3 is given with its conserved first and last residue. Each record gives: J gene, V gene, CDR3 length, clone size, D gene, CDR3 protein, CDR3 DNA. The D gene is left open where the match is weak. Clone size is shown for a subset of rows, as once, few, many or a class of expanded clone.

TRBJ1-1,TRBV18,15,NA,TRBD1,CASSLSTGTHTEAFF,TGTGCCAGCTCACTTTCGACAGGGACCCACACTGAAGCTTTCTTT
TRBJ2-3,TRBV5-4,14,NA,TRBD2,CASSYSGSTDTQYF,TGTGCCAGCAGCTATAGCGGGAGCACAGATACGCAGTATTTT
TRBJ1-4,TRBV18,14,NA,NA,CASSPTTTNEKLFF,TGTGCCAGCTCACCTACCACAACTAATGAAAAACTGTTTTTT
TRBJ2-5,TRBV5-1,14,once,TRBD1,CASSVGQGRETQYF,TGCGCCAGCAGCGTAGGACAGGGAAGGGAGACCCAGTACTTC
TRBJ2-1,TRBV2,16,NA,TRBD2,CASSETWGLAGNEQFF,TGTGCCAGCAGTGAAACTTGGGGACTAGCGGGAAATGAGCAGTTCTTC
TRBJ2-7,TRBV5-1,15,NA,NA,CASSPRRGLQYEQYF,TGCGCCAGCAGCCCCCGCCGGGGCCTTCAGTACGAGCAGTACTTC
TRBJ1-2,TRBV6-6,12,NA,NA,CASRGAERGYTF,TGTGCCAGCCGGGGGGCGGAAAGGGGCTACACCTTC
TRBJ1-2,TRBV28,12,NA,NA,CASRIQGEGYTF,TGTGCCAGCAGGATACAGGGTGAGGGCTACACCTTC
TRBJ2-7,TRBV2,14,NA,NA,CASKYSSSSYEQYF,TGTGCCAGCAAATACAGTTCAAGCTCCTACGAGCAGTACTTC
TRBJ2-1,TRBV7-3,11,few,TRBD2,CASSSGLDLFF,TGTGCCAGCAGCTCAGGACTAGATCTGTTCTTC
TRBJ2-7,TRBV10-1,13,NA,NA,CATSGGEIYEQYF,TGCGCCACCTCTGGAGGGGAGATCTACGAGCAGTACTTC
TRBJ2-1,TRBV20-1,11,many,NA,CSATRVNEQFF,TGCAGTGCAACTAGGGTCAATGAGCAGTTCTTC
TRBJ2-7,TRBV18,13,NA,TRBD1,CASSPGDRYEQYF,TGTGCCAGCTCACCAGGGGACAGATACGAGCAGTACTTC
TRBJ2-7,TRBV5-6,16,once,TRBD1,CASSFRLGTGVYEQYF,TGTGCCAGCAGCTTCCGTTTAGGGACAGGGGTCTACGAGCAGTACTTC
TRBJ2-1,TRBV30,14,few,TRBD2,CAWSAGTSGNEQFF,TGTGCCTGGAGTGCAGGGACTAGCGGGAATGAGCAGTTCTTC
TRBJ2-7,TRBV4-1,17,NA,NA,CASSQDRRTDHSYEQYF,TGCGCCAGCAGCCAAGATCGAAGGACAGATCACTCCTACGAGCAGTACTTC
TRBJ1-3,TRBV5-4,13,NA,NA,CASSFFSGNTIYF,TGTGCCAGCAGCTTCTTCTCTGGAAACACCATATATTTT
TRBJ1-1,TRBV5-1,16,NA,NA,CASSPIPTVMNTEAFF,TGCGCCAGCAGCCCAATCCCGACAGTGATGAACACTGAAGCTTTCTTT
TRBJ2-1,TRBV7-8,15,NA,NA,CASSFNRNSYNEQFF,TGTGCCAGCAGCTTTAACAGGAACTCCTACAATGAGCAGTTCTTC
TRBJ2-7,TRBV7-6,15,NA,TRBD1,CASSVRTGGFYEQYF,TGTGCCAGCAGCGTACGGACAGGGGGCTTCTACGAGCAGTACTTC
TRBJ2-7,TRBV28,14,NA,NA,CASSLPDGTYEQYF,TGTGCCAGCAGTTTACCGGACGGAACCTACGAGCAGTACTTC
TRBJ1-4,TRBV10-3,15,NA,NA,CAISGQHTTNEKLFF,TGTGCCATCAGTGGACAACATACAACTAATGAAAAACTGTTTTTT
TRBJ1-1,TRBV6-1,13,NA,NA,CASSSQGGTEAFF,TGTGCCAGCAGTTCACAGGGAGGCACTGAAGCTTTCTTT
TRBJ2-3,TRBV5-4,17,NA,TRBD2,CASTLRTIAGGTDTQYF,TGTGCCAGCACCCTACGGACCATAGCGGGAGGCACAGATACGCAGTATTTT
TRBJ2-3,TRBV5-4,14,NA,NA,CATVGARNTDTQYF,TGTGCCACCGTAGGCGCGAGAAACACAGATACGCAGTATTTT
TRBJ2-3,TRBV4-2,15,NA,TRBD2,CASSPATSGIGTQYF,TGTGCCAGCAGCCCAGCCACTAGCGGGATAGGTACGCAGTATTTT
TRBJ1-1,TRBV7-6,13,NA,NA,CASSRDKNTEAFF,TGTGCCAGCAGCCGGGACAAGAACACTGAAGCTTTCTTT
TRBJ2-2,TRBV4-1,17,NA,NA,CASSLLVGEANTGELFF,TGCGCCAGCAGCCTTCTTGTGGGGGAGGCGAACACCGGGGAGCTGTTTTTT
TRBJ2-1,TRBV10-2,15,NA,NA,CATAYGPSSYNEQFF,TGCGCCACCGCTTATGGTCCGAGCTCCTACAATGAGCAGTTCTTC
TRBJ2-3,TRBV18,15,NA,TRBD2,CASSPIAGVEDTQYF,TGTGCCAGCTCACCAATAGCGGGAGTTGAAGATACGCAGTATTTT
TRBJ1-5,TRBV5-1,13,NA,NA,CASSWDKNQPQHF,TGCGCCAGCAGCTGGGACAAAAATCAGCCCCAGCATTTT
TRBJ1-1,TRBV7-9,14,NA,TRBD1,CASSWTGDTREAFF,TGTGCCAGCAGCTGGACAGGGGATACCAGGGAAGCTTTCTTT
TRBJ2-7,TRBV6-6,14,NA,NA,CASRGFFGSYEQYF,TGTGCCAGCAGGGGGTTCTTTGGGTCCTACGAGCAGTACTTC
TRBJ2-2,TRBV19,15,NA,TRBD1,CASSGGQGRTGELFF,TGTGCCAGTAGTGGGGGACAGGGGCGAACCGGGGAGCTGTTTTTT
TRBJ2-1,TRBV9,14,NA,TRBD1,CASSPRQGNNEQFF,TGTGCCAGCAGCCCCCGACAGGGTAACAATGAGCAGTTCTTC